A few counts support the clone carrying this T cell receptor beta chain. These data come from a study of patients and donors after allogeneic stem cell transplantation. With 0 bases clipped from V and 3 bases from J, the junction kept 1 base outside the gene matches. This CDR3 spans 14 amino acids. Germline V CDR1 and CDR2: ENHRY, SYGVKD. TCRdb independently ran MiXCR on the RT-PCR reads; one entry per CDR3 protein. The table lists 390,000 or so distinct CDR3 sequences, roughly 17% of them singletons, with just over 7% in the top ten. V gene TRBV10-3 combines with J gene TRBJ2-7, with 8 bases matching TRBD2. Sequenced input: blood, either unsorted or a sorted T cell fraction (not recorded which). This TCR was recovered from a human donor who was either an allogeneic HSCT recipient or a stem cell or donor lymphocyte infusion donor (not recorded which). It is not recorded whose cells these are; they may come from a transplant donor. The CDR3 nucleotides are TGTGCCATCAGTGAGTCAAGCGGGAGCTACGAGCAGTACTTC. It is translated as CAISESSGSYEQYF.